The T cell receptor beta chain under discussion was sequenced for a study of T cell responses to AZD1222 COVID-19 vaccine. The wider study: Pooled in the analysis were second doses at about 4 or about 12 weeks.

Data came from immunoSEQ multiplex PCR; TCRdb stores just in-frame clones and leaves some out. The sample shows about 100,000 clones, 80% to 95% of them seen only once. Study outcomes and limitations: The donors showed a predominance of white British ancestry and of females, with possible underestimation of clonal diversity. The reported proportion of spike-specific TCRs targeting unmutated variant regions was nearly half.

As regards this clone: No antigen is known for it.

J lost 0 bases, V lost 5 bases, and 10 bases had no gene match. This CDR3 is 18 amino acids long. Germline lookup yields CDR1 MDHEN and CDR2 SYDVKM. The clonotype was recovered from an adult in good health. The source was peripheral blood, collected on day 0 of AZD1222 vaccination. V usage is TRBV28 and J usage is TRBJ1-5; the match to TRBD1 covers 10 bases. This chain's CDR3 is CASSLRQGALLSNQPQHF. CDR3 DNA sequence: TGTGCCAGCAGTCTGCGACAGGGGGCTCTTCTTAGCAATCAGCCCCAGCATTTT.